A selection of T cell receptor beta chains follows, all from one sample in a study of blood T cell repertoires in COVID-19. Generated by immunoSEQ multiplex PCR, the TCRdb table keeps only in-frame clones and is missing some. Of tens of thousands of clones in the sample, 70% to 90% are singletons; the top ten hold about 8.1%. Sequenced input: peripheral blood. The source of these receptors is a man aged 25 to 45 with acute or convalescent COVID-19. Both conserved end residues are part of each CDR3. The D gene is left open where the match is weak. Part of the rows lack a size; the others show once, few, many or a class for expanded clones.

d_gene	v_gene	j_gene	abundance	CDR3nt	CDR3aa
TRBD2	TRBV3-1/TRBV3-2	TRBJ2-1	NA	TGTGCCAGCAGCCAAGACCTCTCTAGCGGAGGTTACAATGAGCAGTTCTTC	CASSQDLSSGGYNEQFF
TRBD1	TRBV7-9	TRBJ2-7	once	TGTGCCAGCAGCTTCATACCTCAGGGGGCTCGCGAGCAGTACTTC	CASSFIPQGAREQYF
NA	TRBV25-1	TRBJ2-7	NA	TGTGCCAGCAGTGATGTAAGCGGGCCCACCTACGAGCAGTACTTC	CASSDVSGPTYEQYF
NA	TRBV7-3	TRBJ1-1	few	TGTGCCAGCAGCTTAGACAGAACAGGCTACACTGAAGCTTTCTTT	CASSLDRTGYTEAFF
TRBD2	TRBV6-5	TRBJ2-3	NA	TGTGCCAGCAGTCCGGGACTAGTCCTGTTAGATACGCAGTATTTT	CASSPGLVLLDTQYF
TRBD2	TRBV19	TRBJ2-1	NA	TGTGCCAGTAGTTCGGGGGAGGGCCGGGATGAGCAGTTCTTC	CASSSGEGRDEQFF
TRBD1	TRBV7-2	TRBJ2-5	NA	TGTGCCAGCAGCTTGACCGGGACAGGAGAAGAGACCCAGTACTTC	CASSLTGTGEETQYF
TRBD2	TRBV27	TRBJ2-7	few	TGTGCCAGCAGTCCACTAGCGGGAGACTCCTACGAGCAGTACTTC	CASSPLAGDSYEQYF
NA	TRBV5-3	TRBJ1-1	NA	TGTGCCAGAAGTCCCGGCGGGCCAGCCATGAACACTGAAGCTTTCTTT	CARSPGGPAMNTEAFF
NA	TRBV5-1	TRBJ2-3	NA	TGCGCCAGCAGCTCTAAGCCCTCTAGCACAGATACGCAGTATTTT	CASSSKPSSTDTQYF
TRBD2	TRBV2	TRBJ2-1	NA	TGTGCCAGAACGGGACTAGCCGGTGGTGAGCAGTTCTTC	CARTGLAGGEQFF
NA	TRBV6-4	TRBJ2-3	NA	TGTGCCAGCAGTGCCCAACCCCGGGTTTTTAGCACAGATACGCAGTATTTT	CASSAQPRVFSTDTQYF
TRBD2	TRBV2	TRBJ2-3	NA	TGTGCCACCTCAGGCCAGCGGGAGCTCTTATCGGATACGCAGTATTTT	CATSGQRELLSDTQYF
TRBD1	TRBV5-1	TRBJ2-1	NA	TGCGCCAGCAGCCGATTGAGCGACAGGGTTGGCTACAATGAGCAGTTCTTC	CASSRLSDRVGYNEQFF
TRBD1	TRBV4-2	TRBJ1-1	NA	TGTGCCAGCAGCCAAGATATAGGACAGGTTGACACTGAAGCTTTCTTT	CASSQDIGQVDTEAFF
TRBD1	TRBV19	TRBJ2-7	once	TGTGCCAGTACACGGACAGGGTCTTCCTACGAGCAGTACTTC	CASTRTGSSYEQYF
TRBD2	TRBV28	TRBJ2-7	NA	TGTGCCGTGAAGGGGACTAGCTTAAGGGAGTACTTC	CAVKGTSLREYF
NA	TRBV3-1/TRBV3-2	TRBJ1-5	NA	TGTGCCAGCAGCCAAGGTGCCGGGCCCCAGCATTTT	CASSQGAGPQHF
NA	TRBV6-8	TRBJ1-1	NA	TGTGCCAGCAGTTACTTTCGCTCCCCGAGCACTGAAGCTTTCTTT	CASSYFRSPSTEAFF
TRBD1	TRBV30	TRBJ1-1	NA	TGTGCCTGGAGCCGGGACAGGGGGACTGAAGCTTTCTTT	CAWSRDRGTEAFF
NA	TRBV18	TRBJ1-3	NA	TGTGCCAGCTCACACAACTCTGGAAACACCATATATTTT	CASSHNSGNTIYF
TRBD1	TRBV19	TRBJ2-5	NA	TGTGCCAGTAGTGTACAGGGGTCGGAGACCCAGTACTTC	CASSVQGSETQYF
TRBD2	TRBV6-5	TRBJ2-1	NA	TGTGCCAGCAGTTACCAGCGGGGTTACAATGAGCAGTTCTTC	CASSYQRGYNEQFF
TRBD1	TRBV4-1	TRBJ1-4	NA	TGCGCCAGTAACGAGGACAGGGGAAATGAAAAACTGTTTTTT	CASNEDRGNEKLFF
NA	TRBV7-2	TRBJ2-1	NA	TGTGCCAGCAGCTTAGCGCGGTCAGCGGGTGAGCAGTTCTTC	CASSLARSAGEQFF
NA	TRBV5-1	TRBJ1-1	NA	TGCGCCAGCAGCTCCATGAACACTGAAGCTTTCTTT	CASSSMNTEAFF
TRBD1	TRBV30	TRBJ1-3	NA	TGTGCCTGGAACCCGGGACAGAGGAACACCATATATTTT	CAWNPGQRNTIYF
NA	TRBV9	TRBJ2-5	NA	TGTGCCAGCAGCGCCCGTCCCCAAGAGACCCAGTACTTC	CASSARPQETQYF
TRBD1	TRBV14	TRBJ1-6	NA	TGTGCCAGCAGCCAGTGGGACAGGCAGGATTCACCCCTCCACTTT	CASSQWDRQDSPLHF
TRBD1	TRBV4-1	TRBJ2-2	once	TGCGCCAGCAGCCAAACCCGGGACAGGGGCCGGGCCCGGGAGCTGTTTTTT	CASSQTRDRGRARELFF
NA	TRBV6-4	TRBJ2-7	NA	TGTGCCAGCGAAACGGGAGAGAAAGAGCAGTACTTC	CASETGEKEQYF
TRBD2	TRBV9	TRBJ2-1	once	TGTGCCAGCAGCGTAGTGGCTGCGGGAGGGCCCTATGAGCAGTTCTTC	CASSVVAAGGPYEQFF
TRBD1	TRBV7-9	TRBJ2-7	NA	TGTGCCAGCAGTCCGATTGGTACAGGGGACGAGCAGTACTTC	CASSPIGTGDEQYF
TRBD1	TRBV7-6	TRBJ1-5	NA	TGTGCCAGCAGCTTACAGGGGGCAAGCAATCAGCCCCAGCATTTT	CASSLQGASNQPQHF
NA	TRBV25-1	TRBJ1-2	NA	TGTGCCAGCAGTGAATCAATAGGGGAAATCGGCTACACCTTC	CASSESIGEIGYTF
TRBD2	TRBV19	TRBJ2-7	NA	TGTGCCAGTAGTATAGCCCCGACTAGCGGGGCCTACGAGCAGTACTTC	CASSIAPTSGAYEQYF
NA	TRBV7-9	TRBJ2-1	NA	TGTGCCAGCAGCTTAAGCAGGGCCCAAAATGAGCAGTTCTTC	CASSLSRAQNEQFF
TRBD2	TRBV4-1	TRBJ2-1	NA	TGCGCCAGCAGCAGGACTAGCGGGATCAGTAATGAGCAGTTCTTC	CASSRTSGISNEQFF
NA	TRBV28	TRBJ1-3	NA	TGTGCCAGCAGTTTATCTTGGACAGCCGCCTCTGGAAACACCATATATTTT	CASSLSWTAASGNTIYF
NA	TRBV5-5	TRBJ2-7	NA	TGTGCCAGCAGCTTCTACAGGGAAACCTACGAGCAGTACTTC	CASSFYRETYEQYF
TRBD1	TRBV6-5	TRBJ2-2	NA	TGTGCCAGCAGTTACCGAGACAGGGCCGGGGAGCTGTTTTTT	CASSYRDRAGELFF
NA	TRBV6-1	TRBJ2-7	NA	TGTGCCAGCAGTGAAATAGGGCAGGGAGGCAGCGAGCAGTACTTC	CASSEIGQGGSEQYF
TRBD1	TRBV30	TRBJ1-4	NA	TGTGCCTGGAGCAGGACAGGGACTAATGAAAAACTGTTTTTT	CAWSRTGTNEKLFF
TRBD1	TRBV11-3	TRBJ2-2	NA	TGTGCCAGCAGAAACAGGGGGCACACCGGGGAGCTGTTTTTT	CASRNRGHTGELFF
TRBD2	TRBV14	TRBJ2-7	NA	TGTGCCAGCAGCCCCCAAGCGGGAGTTGCATACGAGCAGTACTTC	CASSPQAGVAYEQYF